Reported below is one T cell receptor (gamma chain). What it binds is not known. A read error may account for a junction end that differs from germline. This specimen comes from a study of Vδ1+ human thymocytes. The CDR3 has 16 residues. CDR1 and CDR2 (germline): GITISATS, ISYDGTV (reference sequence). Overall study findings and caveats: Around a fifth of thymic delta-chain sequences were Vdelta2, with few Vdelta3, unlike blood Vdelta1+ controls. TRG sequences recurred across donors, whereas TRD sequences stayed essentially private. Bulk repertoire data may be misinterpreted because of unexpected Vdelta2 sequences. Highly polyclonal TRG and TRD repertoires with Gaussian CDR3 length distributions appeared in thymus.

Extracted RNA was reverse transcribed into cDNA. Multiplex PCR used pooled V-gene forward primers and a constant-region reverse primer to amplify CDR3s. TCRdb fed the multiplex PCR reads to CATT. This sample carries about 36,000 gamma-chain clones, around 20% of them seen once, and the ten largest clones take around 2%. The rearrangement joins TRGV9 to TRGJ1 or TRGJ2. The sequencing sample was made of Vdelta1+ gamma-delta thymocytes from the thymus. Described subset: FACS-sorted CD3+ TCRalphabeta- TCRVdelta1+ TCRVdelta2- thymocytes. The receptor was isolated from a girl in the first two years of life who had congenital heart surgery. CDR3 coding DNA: TGTGCCTCGTGGGAGGCTCCAAGCGGTAATTATTATAAGAAACTCTTT. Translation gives CASWEAPSGNYYKKLF.